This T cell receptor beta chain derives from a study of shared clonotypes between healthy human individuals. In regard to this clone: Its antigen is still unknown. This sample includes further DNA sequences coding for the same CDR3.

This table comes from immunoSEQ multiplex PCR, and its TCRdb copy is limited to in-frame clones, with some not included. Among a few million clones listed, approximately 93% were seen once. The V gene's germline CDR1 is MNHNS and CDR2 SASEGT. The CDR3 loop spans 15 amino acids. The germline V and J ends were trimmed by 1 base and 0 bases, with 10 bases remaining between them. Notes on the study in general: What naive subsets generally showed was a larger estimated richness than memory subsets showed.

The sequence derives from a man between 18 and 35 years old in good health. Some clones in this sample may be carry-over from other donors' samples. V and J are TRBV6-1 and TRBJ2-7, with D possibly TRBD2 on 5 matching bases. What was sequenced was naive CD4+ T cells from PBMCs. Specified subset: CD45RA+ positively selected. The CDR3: CASSEGGALSYEQYF. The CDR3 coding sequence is TGTGCCAGCAGTGAAGGGGGAGCACTCTCCTACGAGCAGTACTTC.